This record looks at one TCR beta chain sequence and its context. The CDR3 extends over 15 amino acids. Germline lookup yields CDR1 LNHNV and CDR2 YYDKDF (reference sequence). The V end was cut by 1 base, the J end by 4 bases, with 11 bases between. This sample was included in a study of cytomegalovirus exposure and HLA in healthy donors. 13 Jbeta primers and 60 Vbeta primers were used for the PCR. Using immunoSEQ multiplex PCR, the repertoire was profiled, and TCRdb retains in-frame clones only, with some absent. The sample holds some 90,000 clones; about 80% are singletons and the top ten take about 9.4%.

The chain recombines TRBV15 with TRBJ1-5; maybe TRBD1 (5 bases). This sequence was found in a human donor in good health. The sequencing input was PBMCs. The DNA of the CDR3 is TGTGCCACCAGCAGAGTCGGGGGGGGTAATCAGCCCCAGCATTTT. This sequence encodes CATSRVGGGNQPQHF.